This T cell receptor (beta chain) is drawn from a study of OX40 agonist ivuxolimab in advanced cancers. For the study at large: Cohort: approximately 83% men, mean age 60, aged roughly 23 to 79.

General study results and limits: Partly responding patients at 0.1-3.0 mg/kg showed some of the smallest clonal expansion.

The repertoire was sequenced with immunoSEQ multiplex PCR; TCRdb's copy has only in-frame clones and lacks some. Of 60,000 or so clones listed, 84% were seen once; the top ten hold about 2%. In the case of this clone: Its antigen is currently unknown.

Germline loops: CDR1 SGHNT, CDR2 YYREEE (reference sequence). The germline V and J ends were trimmed by 3 bases and 4 bases, with 14 bases remaining between them. This CDR3 is built from 15 residues. This receptor was obtained from an adult with an advanced solid tumor such as melanoma, head and neck, liver or kidney cancer. The sample in question was CD4+ or CD8+ T cells sorted from blood, obtained in a trial of the OX40 agonist ivuxolimab. This chain uses TRBV5-4 with TRBJ2-1; D may correspond to TRBD1 or TRBD2 (5 bases each). CDR3 loop: CASSYRDASYNEQFF. DNA of the CDR3: TGTGCCAGCAGCTACCGGGACGCATCATACAATGAGCAGTTCTTC.